This T cell receptor beta chain stems from a study of PD-L1 blockade in urothelial cancer. Study summary: As for prior chemotherapy regimens, patients had received 0 to 3. Timepoints chosen for blood analysis were 3 weeks (second dose) and 6 weeks after treatment start.

Described time point: pretreatment peripheral blood. There are 14 residues in the CDR3. A few counts support this clone. Generated by immunoSEQ multiplex PCR, the TCRdb table keeps only in-frame clones and is missing some. This sample has 130,000 or so clones, with approximately 84% found just once. Sequenced material: PBMCs, taken around atezolizumab (anti-PD-L1) treatment. The V and J genes are TRBV21-1 and TRBJ1-1; TRBD1 is the table's D call and was not checked against the DNA. TRBV21-1 has pseudogene status. This TCR was recovered from a man between 50 and 59 years old with urothelial cancer. As DNA, the CDR3 is TGTGCCAGCAGCAAAAGACAGGCCCCAACTGAAGCTTTCTTT. Protein product: CASSKRQAPTEAFF.